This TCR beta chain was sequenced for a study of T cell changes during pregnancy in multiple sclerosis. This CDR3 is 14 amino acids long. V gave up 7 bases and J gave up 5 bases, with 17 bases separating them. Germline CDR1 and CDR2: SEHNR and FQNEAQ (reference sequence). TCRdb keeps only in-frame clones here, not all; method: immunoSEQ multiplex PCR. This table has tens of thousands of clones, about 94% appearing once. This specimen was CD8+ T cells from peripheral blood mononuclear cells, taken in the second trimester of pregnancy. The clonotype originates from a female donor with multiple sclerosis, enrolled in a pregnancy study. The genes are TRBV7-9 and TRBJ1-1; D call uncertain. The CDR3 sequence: CASTPAPGGTEAFF. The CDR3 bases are TGTGCCAGCACCCCCGCGCCGGGTGGGACTGAAGCTTTCTTT.